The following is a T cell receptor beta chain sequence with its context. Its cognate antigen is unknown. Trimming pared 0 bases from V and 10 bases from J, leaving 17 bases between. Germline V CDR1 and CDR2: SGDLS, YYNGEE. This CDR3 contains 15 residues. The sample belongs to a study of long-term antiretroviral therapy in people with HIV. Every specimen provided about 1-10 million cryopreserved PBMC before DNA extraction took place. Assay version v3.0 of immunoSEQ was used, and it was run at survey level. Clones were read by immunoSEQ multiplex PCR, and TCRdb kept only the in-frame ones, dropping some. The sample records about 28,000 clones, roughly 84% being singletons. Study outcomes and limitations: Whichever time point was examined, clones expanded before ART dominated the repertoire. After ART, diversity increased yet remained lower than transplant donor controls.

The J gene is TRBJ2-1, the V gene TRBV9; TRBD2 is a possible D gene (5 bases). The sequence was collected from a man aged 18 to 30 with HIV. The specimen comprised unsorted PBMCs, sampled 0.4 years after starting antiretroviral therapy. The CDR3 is CASSVDGLSLEEQFF. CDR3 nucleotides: TGTGCCAGCAGCGTAGACGGATTATCACTAGAGGAGCAGTTCTTC.